Presented here are 7 T cell receptor beta chains from one specimen sequenced in a study of blood T cells in healthy people across ages. Combining a sample-barcoded 5' primer with a J-beta primer mix, a second PCR ran for about 7 to 12 cycles. TCRdb re-called the 5' RACE reads with MiXCR, one entry per CDR3 protein. Here the sample spans around 1,700,000 distinct CDR3 sequences, over 25% being singletons. Material: blood. These receptors all stem from a woman in her 30s in good health.

The chain uses TRBV2 and TRBJ2-7; D gene unclear. Trimming stripped 7 bases from V and 0 bases from J, with 13 bases between. Per the germline V gene, CDR1 is SNHLY and CDR2 is FYNNEI. The CDR3 totals 14 residues. CDR3 residues: CASKATLSSYEQYF. The CDR3 coding sequence is TGTGCCAGCAAGGCAACCCTTAGCTCCTACGAGCAGTACTTC.

The chain links TRBV7-2 to TRBJ1-2; 7 nucleotides align to TRBD1. Unmatched junction bases numbered 9, after V lost 5 bases and J lost 6 bases. The CDR3 covers 14 residues. The V gene's germline CDR1 is SGHTA and CDR2 FQGNSA. The CDR3 reads CASSPRQGSDGYTF. CDR3 nucleotides: TGTGCCAGCAGCCCAAGACAGGGAAGTGATGGCTACACCTTC.

The genes are TRBV2 and TRBJ1-5; 8 nucleotides line up with TRBD1. The CDR3 has 12 amino acids. V dropped 8 bases and J dropped 7; count of bases not matched to a gene: 4. Germline CDR1 reads SNHLY; CDR2 reads FYNNEI. The CDR3 reads CASAQGDQPQHF. CDR3 DNA: TGTGCCAGCGCACAGGGGGACCAGCCCCAGCATTTT.

The CDR3 region is CASSNMGTSQETQYF. The CDR3 DNA sequence: TGTGCCAGCAGCAACATGGGAACTAGCCAAGAGACCCAGTACTTC. The chain recombines TRBV9 with TRBJ2-5; D is perhaps TRBD2 (5 bases). Germline loops: CDR1 SGDLS, CDR2 YYNGEE. The CDR3 is made up of 15 amino acids. V was clipped by 4 bases and J by 1 base, with 14 bases between them. The full variable domain, with the rest looked up from reference TRBV9 and TRBJ2-5, is DSGVTQTPKHLITATGQRVTLRCSPRSGDLSVYWYQQSLDQGLQFLIQYYNGEERAKGNILERFSAQQFPDLHSELNLSSLELGDSALYFCASSNMGTSQETQYFGPGTRLLVL.

This clonotype was counted ten times or more. CDR3 sequence reads: CASNPTGRGQENVLTF. Written as DNA, the CDR3 is TGTGCCAGCAACCCCACGGGCAGGGGGCAGGAAAACGTCCTGACTTTC. J is TRBJ2-6 and V is TRBV2; 8 bases fit TRBD1. Losses at the gene ends were 7 bases for V and 10 bases for J; bases not matched to a gene: 15. Germline CDR1 reads SNHLY; CDR2 reads FYNNEI. CDR3 length: 16 residues.

This clonotype was counted between two and nine times. This chain uses TRBV29-1 with TRBJ2-5; 12 nucleotides match TRBD2. V was pared by 7 bases and J by 2 bases, with 11 bases of the junction left unmatched. The germline gives CDR1 SQVTM, CDR2 ANQGSEA. CDR3 length: 16 amino acids. The CDR3 DNA sequence: TGCAGCGCGGGCTGGACTAGCGGGGACCCGCAAGAGACCCAGTACTTC. Translated, it gives CSAGWTSGDPQETQYF.

The DNA of the CDR3 is TGTGCCAGCAGCCAATGGGGATCTGGTACTAATGAAAAACTGTTTTTT. Translated, it gives CASSQWGSGTNEKLFF. J is TRBJ1-4 and V is TRBV14, with unresolved D. Per germline, CDR1 SGHDN and CDR2 FVKESK. The CDR3 has 16 amino acids. Trimming left V 2 bases short and J 2 bases short, with 12 bases between.